The clone carrying this T cell receptor (beta chain) is categorized as medium-sized. Alpha and beta constant-region primers primed reverse transcription of around 500 ng RNA. Alpha and beta chain libraries were made separately by chain-specific third strand synthesis with multiplexing indices. TCRdb analysed the 5' RACE reads with MiXCR anew, one entry per CDR3 protein. Seen here are approximately 10,000 distinct CDR3 sequences, 8% observed once, and the top ten hold roughly 3.4%. The data stem from a study of HIV-infected patients and healthy controls. The repertoire came from unfractionated whole blood and reflected all unsorted peripheral T cells. The sample taken for sequencing was blood. The sequence derives from an adult in good health.

CDR3 residues: CASSYRLIGGHNEQFF. CDR3 nucleotides: TGTGCCAGCAGTTACCGCCTTATCGGGGGGCACAATGAGCAGTTCTTC. The chain has TRBV6-5 and TRBJ2-1; TRBD2 might be the D (7 bases). The CDR3 runs 16 residues. V lost 2 bases and J 5 bases, leaving 16 bases between the germline ends. The germline V gene has CDR1 MNHEY and CDR2 SVGAGI.